This section outlines one TCR beta chain sequence together with its context. The antigen is not known. The data were taken from a study of OX40 agonist ivuxolimab in advanced cancers. Study as a whole: Treatment of patients was with ivuxolimab, an agonistic anti-OX40 (CD134) antibody. Head and neck, renal cell, melanoma or hepatocellular carcinoma were the cancers that dose-escalation patients had.

The assay was immunoSEQ multiplex PCR, and TCRdb's table has in-frame clones only and misses some. The table shows about 67,000 clones, with nearly 90% occurring only once. This CDR3 is built from 16 residues. Study-wide results and limits: Certain nonresponders additionally had low normalized T-cell clonal expansion. The investigators did not determine what antigen specificity the expanded peripheral T cells had.

This sequence originates from an adult with an advanced solid tumor such as melanoma, head and neck, liver or kidney cancer. The sample was CD4+ or CD8+ T cells sorted from blood, taken in a trial of the OX40 agonist ivuxolimab. The V call is TRBV21-1, the J call TRBJ2-7. TRBV21-1 is a documented pseudogene. Here the CDR3 reads CASSKLEPLSSYEQYF. CDR3 bases: TGTGCCAGCAGCAAATTGGAACCTCTCAGCTCCTACGAGCAGTACTTC.